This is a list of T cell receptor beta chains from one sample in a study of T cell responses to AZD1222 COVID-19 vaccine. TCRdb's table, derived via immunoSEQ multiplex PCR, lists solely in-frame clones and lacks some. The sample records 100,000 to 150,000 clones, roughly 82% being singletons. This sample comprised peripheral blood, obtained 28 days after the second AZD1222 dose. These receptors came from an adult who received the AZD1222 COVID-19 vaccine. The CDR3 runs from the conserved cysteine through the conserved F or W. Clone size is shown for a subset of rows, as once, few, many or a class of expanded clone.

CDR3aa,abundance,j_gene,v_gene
CASSQVGRTTNYGYTF,NA,TRBJ1-2,TRBV4-3
CASRRQVGETNEKLFF,NA,TRBJ1-4,TRBV6-6
CASSVYTGGSSPLHF,once,TRBJ1-6,TRBV9
CASSPQGADINYGYTF,NA,TRBJ1-2,TRBV27
CSVDGGLSAFKGYTF,NA,TRBJ1-2,TRBV29-1
CASSFPSRQAITYF,NA,TRBJ2-7,TRBV28
CASSQVQGNSPLHF,once,TRBJ1-6,TRBV3-1/TRBV3-2
CASRTATGTEAFF,NA,TRBJ1-1,TRBV27
CASSLDPRTSGGDEQFF,once,TRBJ2-1,TRBV7-2
CASSLTTSGGSNEQFF,NA,TRBJ2-1,TRBV3-1/TRBV3-2
CASSSWRESNTEAFF,once,TRBJ1-1,TRBV28
CASSPDRVGNQPQHF,few,TRBJ1-5,TRBV19
CASSGWAGENEQFF,NA,TRBJ2-1,TRBV25-1
CASRLPGGAYNEQFF,NA,TRBJ2-1,TRBV11-2
CASTVLGPTDTQYF,NA,TRBJ2-3,TRBV27
CASSQESGSYEQYF,few,TRBJ2-7,TRBV4-3
CASSFTGELFF,NA,TRBJ2-2,TRBV27
CASSLGNWNTGELFF,once,TRBJ2-2,TRBV7-2
CASTDNSPLHF,few,TRBJ1-6,TRBV7-8
CASSPNPRTGAFGNTIYF,NA,TRBJ1-3,TRBV5-4
CASTPMGAGYNEQFF,NA,TRBJ2-1,TRBV28
CASSQRRRQARNQPQHF,NA,TRBJ1-5,TRBV23-1
CASSLTSDTPLHF,NA,TRBJ1-6,TRBV11-3
CASSPTGSAGNTIYF,once,TRBJ1-3,TRBV3-1/TRBV3-2
CASRHGTGYEQYF,NA,TRBJ2-7,TRBV7-8
CASSERQGRSGYTF,NA,TRBJ1-2,TRBV9
CASSFGGNSYEQYF,NA,TRBJ2-7,TRBV7-2
CASRHDRNALETETIYF,NA,TRBJ1-3,TRBV11-2
CASSPGLFYEQYF,NA,TRBJ2-7,TRBV6-2/TRBV6-3
CASGLDGQNTDTQYF,once,TRBJ2-3,TRBV12-5
CASTQTQGSTQPQHF,once,TRBJ1-5,TRBV4-2
CASSWQGVRSGNTIYF,NA,TRBJ1-3,TRBV5-1
CASSDRGSSYEQYF,NA,TRBJ2-7,TRBV5-1
CASSTRGAEEKLFF,NA,TRBJ1-4,TRBV28
CASSKTVPEETQYF,NA,TRBJ2-5,TRBV11-3
CASSVDRGPTEAFF,few,TRBJ1-1,TRBV9
CASREGRGEQYF,NA,TRBJ2-7,TRBV12-3/TRBV12-4
CASSFEQGLSYGYTF,NA,TRBJ1-2,TRBV5-1
CASSLTYEQYF,NA,TRBJ2-7,TRBV28
CASSGSIAGEYQETQYF,NA,TRBJ2-5,TRBV6-2/TRBV6-3
CASSFLGTEANYGYTF,NA,TRBJ1-2,TRBV27
CASGRTGNSPLHF,NA,TRBJ1-6,TRBV28
CASSNPGQGTEGYTF,once,TRBJ1-2,TRBV6-5
CSVEPTATPNTIYF,NA,TRBJ1-3,TRBV29-1
CASSQVDPTDTQYF,NA,TRBJ2-3,TRBV3-1/TRBV3-2
CASAAGVREDTQYF,NA,TRBJ2-3,TRBV9
CASSLGVGTRYSNQPQHF,NA,TRBJ1-5,TRBV28
CASHQAIQIYGYTF,NA,TRBJ1-2,TRBV28
CASSVVGVGEQYF,NA,TRBJ2-7,TRBV28
CASSDREIDGIETQYF,NA,TRBJ2-5,TRBV6-4
CASSESSAKETQYF,few,TRBJ2-5,TRBV10-1
CSARFRRGYTF,NA,TRBJ1-2,TRBV20-1
CASSLRQDVNYGYTF,NA,TRBJ1-2,TRBV27
CATSRGPGHLINYGYTF,NA,TRBJ1-2,TRBV15
CASSLEGGTNEKLFF,NA,TRBJ1-4,TRBV5-1
CASSLEGDGYTF,NA,TRBJ1-2,TRBV5-1
CASSLGAGNQPQHF,few,TRBJ1-5,TRBV5-1
CASSLRGETEAFF,once,TRBJ1-1,TRBV13
CASSQTGTNPTYEQYF,NA,TRBJ2-7,TRBV4-2
CASSQEDGDTQYF,NA,TRBJ2-3,TRBV4-2